These 21 T cell receptor beta chains were sequenced from one sample in a study of siplizumab effects on memory and regulatory T cells. Assay used: immunoSEQ multiplex PCR; TCRdb lists only in-frame clones, some missing. The repertoire consists of about 100,000 clones, with 94% occurring once and the leading ten covering roughly 1.3%. Sequenced: non-Treg CD4+ T cells sorted from blood. The receptors come from a human donor in good health.

The rearrangement links TRBV19 to TRBJ1-2; D call uncertain. Looked up from germline, CDR1 is LNHDA and CDR2 is SQIVND (reference sequence). This CDR3 is 13 amino acids long. Trimming stripped 3 bases from V and 2 bases from J, with 7 bases between. The CDR3 sequence is CASSILSNYGYTF. Here the CDR3 DNA reads TGTGCCAGTAGTATTTTATCGAACTATGGCTACACCTTC. The variable domain in full, completed from reference TRBV19 and TRBJ1-2, reads DGGITQSPKYLFRKEGQNVTLSCEQNLNHDAMYWYRQDPGQGLRLIYYSQIVNDFQKGDIAEGYSVSREKKESFPLTVTSAQKNPTAFYLCASSILSNYGYTFGSGTRLTVV.

This clone was observed once. The chain carries TRBV30 and TRBJ1-2; possible D gene TRBD1, 6 bases. The CDR3 contains 13 residues. Per the germline V gene, CDR1 is GTSNPN and CDR2 is SVGIG (reference sequence). Trimming stripped 2 bases from V and 8 bases from J, with 15 bases between. The CDR3 DNA sequence: TGTGCCTGGAGTCAACCGGGGGCGGGCGGCTACACCTTC. It is translated as CAWSQPGAGGYTF.

In this sample, this clone turned up once. The V call is TRBV9, the J call TRBJ2-5; possible D gene TRBD1, 5 bases. The V end was cut by 4 bases, the J end by 0 bases, with 10 bases between. This CDR3 is built from 14 residues. CDR1 is SGDLS, CDR2 YYNGEE, per germline. CDR3 sequence reads: CASSPRTHQETQYF. CDR3 DNA sequence: TGTGCCAGCAGCCCTCGGACACACCAAGAGACCCAGTACTTC.

This chain joins TRBV5-4 and TRBJ2-5, with TRBD1 as a possible D gene (6 bases). The J call may be mistaken, given a closer DNA end match to TRBJ2-7. Germline CDR1 is SGHNT and CDR2 is YYREEE (reference sequence). CDR3 size: 13 residues. The CDR3 DNA is TGTGCCAGCAGCCCGACAGGAACCTACGAGCAGTACTTC. Protein: CASSPTGTYEQYF.

The CDR3 bases are TGTGCCAGCTCCCTGGAGCGGGATACGCAGTATTTT. Protein sequence: CASSLERDTQYF. The V call is TRBV18, the J call TRBJ2-3, with D possibly matching TRBD2 (5 bases). Trimming removed 6 bases at V and 6 bases at J, with 10 bases between. The CDR3 has 12 residues. Germline V CDR1 and CDR2: KGHSH, LQKENI.

V usage is TRBV5-1 and J usage is TRBJ1-4, with TRBD1 as a possible D gene (5 bases). Trimming removed 0 bases at V and 5 bases at J, with 11 bases between. The CDR3 spans 15 residues. Germline V lookup: CDR1 SGHRS, CDR2 YFSETQ. CDR3 region: CASSLDGTGNEKLFF. Written as DNA, the CDR3 is TGCGCCAGCAGCTTGGACGGGACGGGGAATGAAAAACTGTTTTTT.

Remarks on this clone: It is unclear where the CDR3 begins or ends on the DNA, so no DNA is shown, and the CDR3 is as TCRdb lists it. The chain combines TRBV28 with TRBJ2-3; the D call in the table, TRBD1, was not verified against the DNA. The germline gives CDR1 MDHEN, CDR2 SYDVKM. A total of 13 residues make up the CDR3, ends included. CDR3 in amino acids: CASILGNTDTQYF.

The chain combines TRBV5-4 with TRBJ2-5; the match to TRBD2 covers 10 bases. The J call may be wrong; the DNA end is better matched by TRBJ2-7. The CDR3 extends over 15 amino acids. From germline, CDR1 is SGHNT and CDR2 YYREEE (reference sequence). The CDR3 reads CASSSGAGGLYEQYF. CDR3 coding DNA: TGTGCCAGCAGTTCGGGAGCGGGAGGGCTCTACGAGCAGTACTTC.

The J gene is TRBJ2-5, the V gene TRBV12-5; D call uncertain. V lost 2 bases and J lost 5, with 3 bases in between. The CDR3 is 11 residues long. Germline CDR1 and CDR2: LGHNT and FRNRAP. The CDR3 DNA is TGTGCTAGTGGTTTGAGGGAGACCCAGTACTTC. Translating gives CASGLRETQYF. The whole variable domain, remainder taken from reference TRBV12-5 and TRBJ2-5, is DARVTQTPRHKVTEMGQEVTMRCQPILGHNTVFWYRQTMMQGLELLAYFRNRAPLDDSGMPKDRFSAEMPDATLATLKIQPSEPRDSAVYFCASGLRETQYFGPGTRLLVL.

V and J are TRBV5-1 and TRBJ2-3; 8 bases are shared with TRBD1. V dropped 2 bases and J dropped 1; count of bases not matched to a gene: 6. This CDR3 is 16 amino acids long. Per the germline V gene, CDR1 is SGHRS and CDR2 is YFSETQ. The CDR3 loop is CASSLRTGQGTDTQYF. In DNA form, the CDR3 reads TGCGCCAGCAGCTTACGGACAGGGCAGGGCACAGATACGCAGTATTTT.

This sequence joins TRBV4-1 and TRBJ1-5; the D is unclear. CDR3 length: 16 residues. Germline CDR1 is MGHRA and CDR2 is YSYEKL. V was pared by 1 base and J by 0 bases, with 10 bases between. Written as DNA, the CDR3 is TGCGCCAGCAGCCAAGTAGCCGGAGATAGCAATCAGCCCCAGCATTTT. This sequence encodes CASSQVAGDSNQPQHF.

The chain joins TRBV7-2 to TRBJ2-5; D gene unclear. The CDR3 has 13 amino acids. CDR1 is SGHTA, CDR2 FQGNSA, per germline. The ends were cut back, 3 bases at V and 5 bases at J, with 10 bases in the middle. Here the CDR3 reads CASSFRGSETQYF. CDR3 nucleotides: TGTGCCAGCAGCTTCCGAGGTTCGGAGACCCAGTACTTC.

The V and J genes are TRBV5-1 and TRBJ2-3, with 8 bases identical to TRBD1. The CDR3 runs 14 residues. The junction had 6 bases not matched to a gene; V was cut back by 3 bases and J by 6 bases. The germline V gene encodes CDR1 SGHRS and CDR2 YFSETQ. CDR3 in DNA: TGCGCCAGCAGCTCGGACAGGGAGATGGATACGCAGTATTTT. This sequence encodes CASSSDREMDTQYF.

The chain uses TRBV27 and TRBJ2-7; D gene unclear. The CDR3 is 14 amino acids. Trimming stripped 7 bases from V and 3 bases from J, with 16 bases between. The V gene's germline CDR1 is MNHEY and CDR2 SMNVEV (reference sequence). The CDR3 DNA sequence: TGTGCCAGCAAACGGGTAGGGATTGGCTACGAGCAGTACTTC. Encoded protein: CASKRVGIGYEQYF.

The chain couples TRBV19 to TRBJ2-3; 9 bases fit TRBD1. Looked up from germline, CDR1 is LNHDA and CDR2 is SQIVND (reference sequence). V lost 4 bases to trimming and J lost 0 bases; unmatched junction nucleotides: 11. The CDR3 is made up of 18 amino acids. The CDR3 region has the DNA TGTGCCAGTAGTAACCCCGGGACAGGGTTCACTAGCACAGATACGCAGTATTTT. Protein product: CASSNPGTGFTSTDTQYF.

The chain carries TRBV6-1 and TRBJ2-2; the D call may be TRBD1 or TRBD2 (6 bases each). V was pared by 6 bases and J by 4 bases, with 15 bases between. This CDR3 spans 15 amino acids. Germline V gene data show CDR1 as MNHNS and CDR2 as SASEGT. DNA for the CDR3: TGTGCCAGCAGGGGAAGGGGGGCGGGCACCGGGGAGCTGTTTTTT. Protein sequence: CASRGRGAGTGELFF.

The chain recombines TRBV4-1 with TRBJ1-5, with a tentative D call TRBD1 (5 bases). Germline CDR1 MGHRA, CDR2 YSYEKL. The CDR3 consists of 15 residues. V gave up 2 bases and J gave up 3 bases, with 11 bases separating them. The CDR3 loop is CASSQNLGHNQPQHF. CDR3 DNA sequence: TGCGCCAGCAGCCAAAATCTGGGGCACAATCAGCCCCAGCATTTT.

V usage is TRBV29-1 and J usage is TRBJ1-5; 7 nucleotides align to TRBD1. Trimming cost V 5 bases and J 1 base; bases outside gene matches: 5. CDR3 size: 14 residues. Germline CDR1 is SQVTM and CDR2 is ANQGSEA. CDR3 coding DNA: TGCAGCGTTAGGACAGGAACGAGCAATCAGCCCCAGCATTTT. Protein product: CSVRTGTSNQPQHF.

This clone was observed once. This chain connects TRBV7-2 to TRBJ2-7, with 16 bases lining up with TRBD2. The germline V gene encodes CDR1 SGHTA and CDR2 FQGNSA. The CDR3 contains 15 residues. J gave up 10 bases and V 5 bases, and 8 bases lay outside the gene matches. In nucleotides, the CDR3 is TGTGCCAGCAGCACGGGACTAGCGGGAGGGCCTGAACAGTACTTC. Translation gives CASSTGLAGGPEQYF.

J is TRBJ2-7 and V is TRBV5-1; TRBD1 aligns across 8 bases. Germline V CDR1 and CDR2: SGHRS, YFSETQ. There are 14 residues in the CDR3. The V segment lost 4 bases and the J segment 2 bases; nucleotides outside the gene matches: 5. CDR3 in DNA: TGCGCCAGCAGCCCGACAGGGGTCGCCTACGAGCAGTACTTC. It specifies CASSPTGVAYEQYF.

The sample holds one count of this clone. The chain couples TRBV6-4 to TRBJ2-3; TRBD1 is a possible D gene (5 bases). CDR3 length: 13 residues. Germline V gene lookup returns CDR1 MRHNA and CDR2 SNTAGT. V lost 8 bases and J 3 bases, leaving 12 bases between the germline ends. CDR3 amino acids: CASSSAGTDTQYF. CDR3 nucleotide sequence: TGTGCCAGCTCATCCGCAGGGACAGATACGCAGTATTTT.